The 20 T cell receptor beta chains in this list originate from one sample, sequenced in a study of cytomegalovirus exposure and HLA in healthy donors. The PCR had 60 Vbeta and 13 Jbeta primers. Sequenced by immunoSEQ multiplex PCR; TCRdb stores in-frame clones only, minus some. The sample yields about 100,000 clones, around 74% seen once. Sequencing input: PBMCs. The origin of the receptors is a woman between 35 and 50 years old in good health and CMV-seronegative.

The chain's CDR3 is CASSIDRQETQYF. The CDR3 bases are TGTGCCAGCAGTATAGACAGGCAAGAGACCCAGTACTTC. The gene calls are TRBV6-6 and TRBJ2-5; tentative D call: TRBD1 (6 bases). V lost 5 bases and J lost 2, with 9 bases in between. Germline CDR1 reads MNHNY; CDR2 reads SVGAGI (reference sequence). This CDR3 has 13 residues.

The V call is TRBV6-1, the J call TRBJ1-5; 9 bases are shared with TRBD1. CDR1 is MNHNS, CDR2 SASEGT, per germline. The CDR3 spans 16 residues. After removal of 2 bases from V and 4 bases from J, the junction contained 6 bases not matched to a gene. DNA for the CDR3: TGTGCCAGCAGTGAAATAAGCGGACAGGGGAATCAGCCCCAGCATTTT. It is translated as CASSEISGQGNQPQHF.

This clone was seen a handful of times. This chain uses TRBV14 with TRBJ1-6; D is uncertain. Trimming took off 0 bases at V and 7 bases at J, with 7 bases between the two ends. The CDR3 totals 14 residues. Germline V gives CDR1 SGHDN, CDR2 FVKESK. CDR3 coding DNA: TGTGCCAGCAGCCAAGAGTCAGTCAATTCACCCCTCCACTTT. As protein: CASSQESVNSPLHF.

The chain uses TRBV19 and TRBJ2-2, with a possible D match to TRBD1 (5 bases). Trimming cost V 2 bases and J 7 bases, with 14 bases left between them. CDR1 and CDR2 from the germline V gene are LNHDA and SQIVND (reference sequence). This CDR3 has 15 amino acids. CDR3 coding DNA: TGTGCCAGTAGTATAAAGGTACAGGTCCACGGGGAGCTGTTTTTT. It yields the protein CASSIKVQVHGELFF.

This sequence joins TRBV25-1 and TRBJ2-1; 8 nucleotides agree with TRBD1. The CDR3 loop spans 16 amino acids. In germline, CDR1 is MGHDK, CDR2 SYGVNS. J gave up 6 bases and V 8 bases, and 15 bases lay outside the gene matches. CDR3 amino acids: CASYGPGRGHGNEQFF. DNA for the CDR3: TGTGCCAGCTATGGCCCCGGCAGGGGGCATGGCAATGAGCAGTTCTTC.

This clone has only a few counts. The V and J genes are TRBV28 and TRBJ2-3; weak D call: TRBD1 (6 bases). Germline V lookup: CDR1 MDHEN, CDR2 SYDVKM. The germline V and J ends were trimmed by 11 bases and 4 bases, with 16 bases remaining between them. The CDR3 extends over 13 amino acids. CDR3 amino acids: CAATPGASDTQYF. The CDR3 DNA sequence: TGTGCCGCAACTCCAGGGGCTTCAGATACGCAGTATTTT.

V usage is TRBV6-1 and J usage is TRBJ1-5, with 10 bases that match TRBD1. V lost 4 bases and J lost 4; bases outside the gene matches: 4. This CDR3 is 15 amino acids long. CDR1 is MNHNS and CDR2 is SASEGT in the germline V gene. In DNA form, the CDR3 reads TGTGCCAGCAGTGGTCCGGGACAGGGGAATCAGCCCCAGCATTTT. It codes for CASSGPGQGNQPQHF.

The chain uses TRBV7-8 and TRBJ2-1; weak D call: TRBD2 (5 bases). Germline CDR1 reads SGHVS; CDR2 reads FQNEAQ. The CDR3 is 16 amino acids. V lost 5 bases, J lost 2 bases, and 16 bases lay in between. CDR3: CASSRVGSPPYNEQFF. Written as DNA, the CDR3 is TGTGCCAGCAGCCGTGTGGGGAGTCCCCCCTACAATGAGCAGTTCTTC.

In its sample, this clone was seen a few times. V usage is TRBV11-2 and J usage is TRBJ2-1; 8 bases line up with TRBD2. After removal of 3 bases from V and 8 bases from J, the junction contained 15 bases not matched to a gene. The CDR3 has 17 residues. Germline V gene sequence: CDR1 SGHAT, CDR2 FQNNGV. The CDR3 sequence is CASSFRLAKNPSHEQFF. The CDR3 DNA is TGTGCCAGCAGCTTCCGACTAGCGAAGAACCCATCCCATGAGCAGTTCTTC.

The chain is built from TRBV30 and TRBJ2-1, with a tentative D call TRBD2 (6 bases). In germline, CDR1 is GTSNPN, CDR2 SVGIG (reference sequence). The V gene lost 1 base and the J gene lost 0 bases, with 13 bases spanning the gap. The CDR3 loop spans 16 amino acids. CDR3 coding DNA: TGTGCCTGGAGTGAGGGGAGCGGGTACTCCTACAATGAGCAGTTCTTC. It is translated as CAWSEGSGYSYNEQFF.

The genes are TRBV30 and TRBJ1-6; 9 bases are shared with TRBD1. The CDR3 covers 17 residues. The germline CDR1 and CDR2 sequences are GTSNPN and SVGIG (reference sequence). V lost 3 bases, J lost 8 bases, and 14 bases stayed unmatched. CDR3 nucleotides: TGTGCCTGGAGCTTTCGACAGGGGGGTTTCGTTGATTCACCCCTCCACTTT. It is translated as CAWSFRQGGFVDSPLHF.

Here the CDR3 reads CASSNQGLLNNEQFF. The CDR3 region has the DNA TGTGCCAGCAGCAATCAGGGGCTATTGAACAATGAGCAGTTCTTC. The chain is built from TRBV14 and TRBJ2-1; D is perhaps TRBD1 (6 bases). With 5 bases removed from V and 5 bases from J, the gap between germline ends came to 16 bases. Per the germline V gene, CDR1 is SGHDN and CDR2 is FVKESK. The CDR3 is made up of 15 amino acids.

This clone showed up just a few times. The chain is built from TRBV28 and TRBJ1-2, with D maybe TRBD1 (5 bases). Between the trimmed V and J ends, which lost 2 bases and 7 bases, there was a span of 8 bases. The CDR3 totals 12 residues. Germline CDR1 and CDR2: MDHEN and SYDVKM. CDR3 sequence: CASSLQGFGYTF. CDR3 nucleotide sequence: TGTGCCAGCAGTTTACAGGGCTTTGGCTACACCTTC.

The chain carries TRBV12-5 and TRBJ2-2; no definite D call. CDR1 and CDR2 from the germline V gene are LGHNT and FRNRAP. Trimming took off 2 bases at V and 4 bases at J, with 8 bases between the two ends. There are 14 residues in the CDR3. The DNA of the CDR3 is TGTGCTAGTGGTTTGTTACTACTCACCGGGGAGCTGTTTTTT. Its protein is CASGLLLLTGELFF. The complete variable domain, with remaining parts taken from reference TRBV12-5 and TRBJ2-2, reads DARVTQTPRHKVTEMGQEVTMRCQPILGHNTVFWYRQTMMQGLELLAYFRNRAPLDDSGMPKDRFSAEMPDATLATLKIQPSEPRDSAVYFCASGLLLLTGELFFGEGSRLTVL.

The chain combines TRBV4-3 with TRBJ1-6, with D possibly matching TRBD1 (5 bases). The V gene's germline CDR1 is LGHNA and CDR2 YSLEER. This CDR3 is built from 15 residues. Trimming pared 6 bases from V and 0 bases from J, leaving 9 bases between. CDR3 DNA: TGCGCCAGCAGTCCTGACAGCTCCTATAATTCACCCCTCCACTTT. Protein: CASSPDSSYNSPLHF.

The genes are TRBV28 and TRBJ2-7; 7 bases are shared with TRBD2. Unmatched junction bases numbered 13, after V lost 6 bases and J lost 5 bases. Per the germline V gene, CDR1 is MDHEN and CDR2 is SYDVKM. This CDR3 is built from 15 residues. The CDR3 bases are TGTGCCAGCAGCATTCCGGGAGGCCCTATCCACGAGCAGTACTTC. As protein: CASSIPGGPIHEQYF. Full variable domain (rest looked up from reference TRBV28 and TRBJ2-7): DVKVTQSSRYLVKRTGEKVFLECVQDMDHENMFWYRQDPGLGLRLIYFSYDVKMKEKGDIPEGYSVSREKKERFSLILESASTNQTSMYLCASSIPGGPIHEQYFGPGTRLTVT.

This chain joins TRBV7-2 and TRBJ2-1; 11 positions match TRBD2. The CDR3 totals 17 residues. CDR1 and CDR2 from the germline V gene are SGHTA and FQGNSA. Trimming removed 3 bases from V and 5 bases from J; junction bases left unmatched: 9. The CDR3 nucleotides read TGTGCCAGCAGCTTCGACGTAGCGGGAGGGGAGGACAATGAGCAGTTCTTC. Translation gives CASSFDVAGGEDNEQFF.

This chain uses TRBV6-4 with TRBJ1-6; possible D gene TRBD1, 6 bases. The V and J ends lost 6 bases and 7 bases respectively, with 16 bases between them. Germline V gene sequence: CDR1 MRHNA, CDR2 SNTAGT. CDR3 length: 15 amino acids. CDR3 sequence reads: CASSPTGNGNSPLHF. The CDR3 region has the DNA TGTGCCAGCAGCCCAACAGGGAACGGCAATTCACCCCTCCACTTT.

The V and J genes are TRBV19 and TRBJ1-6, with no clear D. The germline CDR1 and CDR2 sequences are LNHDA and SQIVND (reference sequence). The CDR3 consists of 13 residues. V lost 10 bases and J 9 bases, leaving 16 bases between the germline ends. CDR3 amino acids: CATMGSGASPLHF. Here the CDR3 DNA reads TGTGCCACCATGGGATCGGGAGCTTCACCCCTCCACTTT.

This CDR3 reads CASSDRGSYNEQFF. The CDR3 coding sequence is TGTGCCAGCAGCGACAGGGGCTCCTACAATGAGCAGTTCTTC. The rearrangement joins TRBV6-5 to TRBJ2-1; 8 positions agree with TRBD1. The CDR3 totals 14 residues. With V trimmed by 6 bases and J by 0 bases, 1 base remained unmatched. Germline lookup yields CDR1 MNHEY and CDR2 SVGAGI.